The clone carrying this T cell receptor (beta chain) was seen a handful of times. TCRdb reanalysed the 5' RACE reads using MiXCR and keeps one entry per CDR3 protein. The sample consists of around 400,000 distinct CDR3 sequences, approximately 24% of them appearing once. The sample originates from a study of T-cell memory formation after mild COVID-19. Study at large: Clusters of TCRs were largely donor specific.

Germline CDR1 and CDR2: LGHDT and YNNKEL (reference sequence). The germline V and J ends were trimmed by 0 bases and 3 bases, with 8 bases remaining between them. The CDR3 has 14 amino acids. The specimen was PBMCs or a T cell subset sorted from them (not recorded which). The TCR comes from an adult woman who had mild COVID-19 (a few samples of this study predate the infection). Cell type and time point are not known. The chain combines TRBV3-1 with TRBJ1-1; TRBD1 is a possible D gene (5 bases). The DNA of the CDR3 is TGTGCCAGCAGCCAAGAGCAGGGCCACACTGAAGCTTTCTTT. This codes for CASSQEQGHTEAFF.